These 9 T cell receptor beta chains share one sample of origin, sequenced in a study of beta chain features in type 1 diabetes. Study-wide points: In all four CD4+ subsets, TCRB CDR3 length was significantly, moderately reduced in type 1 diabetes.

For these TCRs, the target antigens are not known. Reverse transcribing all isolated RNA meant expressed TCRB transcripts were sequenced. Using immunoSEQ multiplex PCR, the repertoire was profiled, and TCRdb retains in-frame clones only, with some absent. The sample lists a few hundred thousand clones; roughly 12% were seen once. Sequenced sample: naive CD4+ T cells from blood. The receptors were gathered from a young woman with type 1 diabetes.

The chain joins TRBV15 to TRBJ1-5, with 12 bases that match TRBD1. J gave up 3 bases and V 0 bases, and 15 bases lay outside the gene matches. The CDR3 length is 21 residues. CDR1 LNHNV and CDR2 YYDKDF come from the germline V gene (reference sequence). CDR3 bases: TGTGCCACCAGCAGAGATCTGGGTTTGGGACAGGGGGCCCAAGACAATCAGCCCCAGCATTTT. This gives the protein CATSRDLGLGQGAQDNQPQHF.

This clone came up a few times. CDR3: CASSGQPSGEHYEQYF. Written as DNA, the CDR3 is TGTGCCAGCAGCGGCCAACCCTCGGGAGAACACTACGAGCAGTACTTC. J is TRBJ2-7 and V is TRBV21-1; TRBD2 was called by the table and not checked on the DNA. TRBV21-1 constitutes a pseudogene. CDR3 length: 16 amino acids.

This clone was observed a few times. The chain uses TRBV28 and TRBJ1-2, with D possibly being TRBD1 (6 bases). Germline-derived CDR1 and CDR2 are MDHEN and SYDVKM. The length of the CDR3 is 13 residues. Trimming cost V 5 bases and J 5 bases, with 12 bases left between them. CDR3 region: CASSPTGTYGYTF. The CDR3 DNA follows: TGTGCCAGCAGTCCCACAGGGACGTATGGCTACACCTTC.

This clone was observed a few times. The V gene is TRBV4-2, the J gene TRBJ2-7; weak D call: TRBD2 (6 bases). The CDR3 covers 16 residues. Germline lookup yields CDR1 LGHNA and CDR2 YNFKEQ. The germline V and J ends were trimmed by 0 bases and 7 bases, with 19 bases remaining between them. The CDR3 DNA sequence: TGTGCCAGCAGCCAAGATGGTCTAGCGAGCCCTCAAGAGCAGTACTTC. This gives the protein CASSQDGLASPQEQYF.

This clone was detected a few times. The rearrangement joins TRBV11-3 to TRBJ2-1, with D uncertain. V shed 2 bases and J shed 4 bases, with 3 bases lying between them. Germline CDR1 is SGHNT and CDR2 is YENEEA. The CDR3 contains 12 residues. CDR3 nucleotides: TGTGCCAGCAGCTTATCGTACAATGAGCAGTTCTTC. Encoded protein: CASSLSYNEQFF. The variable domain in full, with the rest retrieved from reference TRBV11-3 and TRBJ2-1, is EAGVVQSPRYKIIEKKQPVAFWCNPISGHNTLYWYLQNLGQGPELLIRYENEEAVDDSQLPKDRFSAERLKGVDSTLKIQPAELGDSAVYLCASSLSYNEQFFGPGTRLTVL.

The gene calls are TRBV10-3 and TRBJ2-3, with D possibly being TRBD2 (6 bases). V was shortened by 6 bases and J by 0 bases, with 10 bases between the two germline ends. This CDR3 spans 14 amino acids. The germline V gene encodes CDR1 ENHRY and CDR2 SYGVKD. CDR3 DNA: TGTGCCATCAGCGCGGGATTTAGCACAGATACGCAGTATTTT. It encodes CAISAGFSTDTQYF.

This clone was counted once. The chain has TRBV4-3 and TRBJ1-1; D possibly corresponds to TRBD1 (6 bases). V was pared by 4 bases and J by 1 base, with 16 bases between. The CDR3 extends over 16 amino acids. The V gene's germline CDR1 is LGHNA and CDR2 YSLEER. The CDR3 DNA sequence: TGCGCCAGCAGCCCAACAGGGTGGACGGGGAACACTGAAGCTTTCTTT. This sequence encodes CASSPTGWTGNTEAFF.

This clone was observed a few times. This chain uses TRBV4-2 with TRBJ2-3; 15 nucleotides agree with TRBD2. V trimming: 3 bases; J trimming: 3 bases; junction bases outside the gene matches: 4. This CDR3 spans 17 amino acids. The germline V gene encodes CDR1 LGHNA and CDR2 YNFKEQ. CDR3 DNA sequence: TGTGCCAGCAGCCAGGCTGGGACTAGCGGGAGGACAGATACGCAGTATTTT. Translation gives CASSQAGTSGRTDTQYF.

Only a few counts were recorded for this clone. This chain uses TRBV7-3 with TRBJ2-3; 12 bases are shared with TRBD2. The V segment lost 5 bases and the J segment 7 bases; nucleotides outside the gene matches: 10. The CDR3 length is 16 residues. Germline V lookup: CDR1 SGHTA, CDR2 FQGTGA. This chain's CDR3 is CASSPRTSGNPNTQYF. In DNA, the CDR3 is TGTGCCAGCAGCCCGAGGACTAGCGGGAACCCAAATACGCAGTATTTT.